This T cell receptor (beta chain) originates from a study of blood T cells in healthy people across ages. The authors drew roughly 9.8 milliliters of peripheral blood from each donor. Trimming took 8 bases from V and 2 from J; bases not matched to a gene: 10. The germline CDR1 and CDR2 sequences are WNHNN and SYGVQD (reference sequence). The CDR3 spans 15 residues. The second PCR ran roughly 6 to 12 cycles with a sample-barcoded 5' primer and J-beta primers. One entry per CDR3 protein results from TCRdb running MiXCR on the 5' RACE reads. The sample lists 910,000 or so distinct CDR3 sequences, 51% occurring once.

This chain joins TRBV10-1 and TRBJ2-7, with TRBD1 matching 9 bases. The receptor was derived from a woman between 55 and 75 years old in good health. The sequenced sample consisted of blood. The CDR3: CASAVGTGITYEQYF. CDR3 nucleotides: TGCGCCAGCGCCGTAGGGACAGGGATAACCTACGAGCAGTACTTC.